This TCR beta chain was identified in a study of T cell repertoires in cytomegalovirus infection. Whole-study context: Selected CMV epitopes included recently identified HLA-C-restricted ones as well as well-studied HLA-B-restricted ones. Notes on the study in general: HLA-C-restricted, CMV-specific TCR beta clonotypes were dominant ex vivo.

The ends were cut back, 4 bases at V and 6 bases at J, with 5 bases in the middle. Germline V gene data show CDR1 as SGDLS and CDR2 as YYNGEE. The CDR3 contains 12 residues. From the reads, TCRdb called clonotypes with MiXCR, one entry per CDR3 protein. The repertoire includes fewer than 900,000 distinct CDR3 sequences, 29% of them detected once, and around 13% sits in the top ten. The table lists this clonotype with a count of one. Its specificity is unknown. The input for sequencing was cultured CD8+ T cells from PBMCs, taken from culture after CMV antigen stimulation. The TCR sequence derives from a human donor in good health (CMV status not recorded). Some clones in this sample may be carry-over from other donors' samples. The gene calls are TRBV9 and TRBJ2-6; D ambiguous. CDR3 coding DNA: TGTGCCAGCAGCCCCCAGGCCAACGTCCTGACTTTC. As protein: CASSPQANVLTF.